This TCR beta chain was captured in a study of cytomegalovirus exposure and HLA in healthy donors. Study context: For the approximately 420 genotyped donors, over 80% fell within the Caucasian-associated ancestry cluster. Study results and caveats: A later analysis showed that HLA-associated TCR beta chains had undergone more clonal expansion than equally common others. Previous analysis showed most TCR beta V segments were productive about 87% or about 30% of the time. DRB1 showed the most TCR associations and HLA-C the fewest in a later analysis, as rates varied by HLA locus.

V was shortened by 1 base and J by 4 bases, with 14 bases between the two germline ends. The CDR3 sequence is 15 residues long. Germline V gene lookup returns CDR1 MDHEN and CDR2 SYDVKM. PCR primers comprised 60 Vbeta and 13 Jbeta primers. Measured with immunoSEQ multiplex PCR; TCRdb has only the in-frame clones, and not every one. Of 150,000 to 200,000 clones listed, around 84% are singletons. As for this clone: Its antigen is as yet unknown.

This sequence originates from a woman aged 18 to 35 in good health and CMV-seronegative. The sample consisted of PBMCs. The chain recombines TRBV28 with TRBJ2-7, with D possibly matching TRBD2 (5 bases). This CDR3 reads CASSLSPEDSYEQYF. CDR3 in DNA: TGTGCCAGCAGTTTATCCCCGGAGGATTCGTACGAGCAGTACTTC.